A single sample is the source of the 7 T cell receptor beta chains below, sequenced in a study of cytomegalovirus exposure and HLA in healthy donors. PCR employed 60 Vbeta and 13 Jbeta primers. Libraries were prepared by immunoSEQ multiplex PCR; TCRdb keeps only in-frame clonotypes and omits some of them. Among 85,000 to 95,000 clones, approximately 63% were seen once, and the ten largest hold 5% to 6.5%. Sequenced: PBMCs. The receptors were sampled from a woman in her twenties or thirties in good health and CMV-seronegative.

This CDR3 reads CASSSPVPRDTTRYTF. The CDR3 DNA follows: TGTGCCAGCAGCTCCCCCGTCCCCCGGGACACTACACGCTACACCTTC. V gene TRBV21-1 combines with J gene TRBJ1-2; no check of the table's D call, TRBD1, against the DNA was made. TRBV21-1 is a known pseudogene. The CDR3 length is 16 residues.

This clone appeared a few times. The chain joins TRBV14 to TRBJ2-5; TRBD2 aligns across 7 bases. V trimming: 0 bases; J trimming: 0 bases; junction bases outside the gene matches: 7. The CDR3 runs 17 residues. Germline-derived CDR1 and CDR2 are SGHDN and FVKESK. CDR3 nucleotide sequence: TGTGCCAGCAGCCAAGATGGGCTAGCGGTGTACCAAGAGACCCAGTACTTC. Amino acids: CASSQDGLAVYQETQYF.

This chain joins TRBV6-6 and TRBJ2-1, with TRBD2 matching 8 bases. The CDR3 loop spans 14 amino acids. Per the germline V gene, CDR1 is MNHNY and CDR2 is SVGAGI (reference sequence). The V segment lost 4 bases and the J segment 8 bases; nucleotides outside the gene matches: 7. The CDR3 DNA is TGTGCCAGCAGTTCCCGGGGGGGCGGGGATGAGCAGTTCTTC. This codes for CASSSRGGGDEQFF.

Written as DNA, the CDR3 is TGTGCCAGCAGCTTCTTGACTAGCGGGGGGGAAGAGACCCAGTACTTC. This gives the protein CASSFLTSGGEETQYF. The rearrangement joins TRBV5-6 to TRBJ2-5; 14 bases are a match to TRBD2. After removal of 2 bases from V and 3 bases from J, the junction contained 3 bases not matched to a gene. The CDR3 extends over 16 amino acids. CDR1 is SGHDT, CDR2 YYEEEE, per germline.

CDR3 sequence: CASSHVDGEDTF. The CDR3 nucleotides read TGTGCCAGCAGCCACGTGGATGGAGAGGACACCTTC. The chain combines TRBV7-9 with TRBJ1-2; D is undetermined. The germline V gene encodes CDR1 SEHNR and CDR2 FQNEAQ (reference sequence). The V end was cut by 5 bases, the J end by 12 bases, with 16 bases between. The CDR3 extends over 12 amino acids. Full variable domain (missing parts from reference TRBV7-9 and TRBJ1-2): DTGVSQNPRHKITKRGQNVTFRCDPISEHNRLYWYRQTLGQGPEFLTYFQNEAQLEKSRLLSDRFSAERPKGSFSTLEIQRTEQGDSAMYLCASSHVDGEDTFGSGTRLTVV.

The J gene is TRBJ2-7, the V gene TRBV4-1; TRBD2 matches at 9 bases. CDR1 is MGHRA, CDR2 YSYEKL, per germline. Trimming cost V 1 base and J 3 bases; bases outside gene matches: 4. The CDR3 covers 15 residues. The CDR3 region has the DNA TGCGCCAGCAGCCAAGGGAGACTAGCGGACTACGAGCAGTACTTC. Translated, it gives CASSQGRLADYEQYF.

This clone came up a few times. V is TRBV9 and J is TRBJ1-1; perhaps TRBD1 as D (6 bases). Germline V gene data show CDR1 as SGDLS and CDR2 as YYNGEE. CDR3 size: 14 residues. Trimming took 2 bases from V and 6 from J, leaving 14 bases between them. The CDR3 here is CASSVLTGGAEAFF. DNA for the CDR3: TGTGCCAGCAGCGTCCTGACAGGTGGGGCTGAAGCTTTCTTT.